The clone carrying this T cell receptor beta chain was picked up a small number of times. This sample was taken from a study of CD8 T cells in ankylosing spondylitis. TCRdb re-analysed the 5' RACE reads in MiXCR, keeping a single row per CDR3 protein. The repertoire holds about 230,000 distinct CDR3 sequences, with 8% to 9% as singletons. This CDR3 has 15 amino acids. Unmatched junction bases numbered 9, after V lost 1 base and J lost 6 bases. CDR1 is LGHNA and CDR2 is YSLEER in the germline V gene. Material for sequencing was blood, either unsorted or a sorted T cell fraction (not recorded which). V is TRBV4-3 and J is TRBJ2-7; 7 nucleotides agree with TRBD1. The TCR comes from a female donor with ankylosing spondylitis or in good health (not recorded which). This CDR3 is CASSQGTGEDSEQYF. The CDR3, as DNA: TGCGCCAGCAGCCAAGGGACAGGAGAGGATAGCGAGCAGTACTTC.